The rows below give T cell receptor beta chains drawn from one sample of a study of neurological immune-mediated disorders. MiXCR was run by TCRdb on the 5' RACE reads, yielding one entry per CDR3 protein. The sample lists roughly 48,000 distinct CDR3 sequences; about 25% were seen once. The sample was PBMCs. These receptors all come from an older woman in good health. CDR3s include the opening cysteine and the closing phenylalanine or tryptophan. Fields, in order: D gene, clone size, J gene, V gene, CDR3 protein, CDR3 DNA. D genes are given only for firm matches. Part of the rows lack a size; the others show once, few, many or a class for expanded clones.

D gene: TRBD1
clone size: few
J gene: TRBJ1-2
V gene: TRBV18
CDR3 protein: CASSPATGGNYGYTF
CDR3 DNA: TGTGCCAGCTCACCGGCGACAGGGGGTAACTATGGCTACACCTTC

D gene: TRBD1
clone size: .
J gene: TRBJ1-5
V gene: TRBV20-1
CDR3 protein: CSALRTGSKNRPQHF
CDR3 DNA: TGCAGTGCTCTTAGGACAGGGAGCAAGAATCGGCCCCAGCATTTT

D gene: .
clone size: many
J gene: TRBJ1-2
V gene: TRBV10-1
CDR3 protein: CASSDSTYGYTF
CDR3 DNA: TGCGCCAGCAGTGATTCCACTTATGGCTACACCTTC

D gene: .
clone size: .
J gene: TRBJ1-2
V gene: TRBV27
CDR3 protein: CASSPRDTYYGYTF
CDR3 DNA: TGTGCCAGCAGTCCCAGGGACACTTACTATGGCTACACCTTC

D gene: .
clone size: many
J gene: TRBJ2-2
V gene: TRBV12-3/TRBV12-4
CDR3 protein: CASSRQKTGELFF
CDR3 DNA: TGTGCCAGCAGCCGACAGAAGACCGGGGAGCTGTTTTTT

D gene: TRBD2
clone size: .
J gene: TRBJ2-1
V gene: TRBV24-1
CDR3 protein: CATSDFSGTSGGSAYNEQFF
CDR3 DNA: TGTGCCACCAGTGATTTCTCCGGGACTAGCGGGGGAAGCGCCTACAATGAGCAGTTCTTC

D gene: .
clone size: many
J gene: TRBJ2-1
V gene: TRBV12-3/TRBV12-4
CDR3 protein: CASSLYGGSFNEQFF
CDR3 DNA: TGTGCCAGCAGTTTATATGGTGGGAGCTTTAATGAGCAGTTCTTC

D gene: TRBD1
clone size: many
J gene: TRBJ2-1
V gene: TRBV5-1
CDR3 protein: CASSLTQGAYNEQFF
CDR3 DNA: TGCGCCAGCAGCTTGACTCAGGGGGCCTACAATGAGCAGTTCTTC

D gene: TRBD2
clone size: many
J gene: TRBJ2-2
V gene: TRBV6-2/TRBV6-3
CDR3 protein: CASSYSGGSNTGELFF
CDR3 DNA: TGTGCCAGCAGTTATTCCGGGGGGTCGAACACCGGGGAGCTGTTTTTT

D gene: TRBD1
clone size: many
J gene: TRBJ2-7
V gene: TRBV12-3/TRBV12-4
CDR3 protein: CASNRGSYEQYF
CDR3 DNA: TGTGCCAGCAACAGGGGCTCCTACGAGCAGTACTTC

D gene: .
clone size: many
J gene: TRBJ1-1
V gene: TRBV5-5
CDR3 protein: CASSQEAWNTEAFF
CDR3 DNA: TGTGCCAGCAGCCAGGAGGCCTGGAACACTGAAGCTTTCTTT

D gene: TRBD1
clone size: many
J gene: TRBJ2-6
V gene: TRBV15
CDR3 protein: CATSRNPTGWSGANVLTF
CDR3 DNA: TGTGCCACCAGCAGAAACCCGACAGGGTGGTCTGGGGCCAACGTCCTGACTTTC

D gene: .
clone size: many
J gene: TRBJ2-1
V gene: TRBV20-1
CDR3 protein: CSARGGSSYNEQFF
CDR3 DNA: TGCAGTGCTAGAGGAGGAAGCTCCTACAATGAGCAGTTCTTC

D gene: .
clone size: once
J gene: TRBJ2-7
V gene: TRBV20-1
CDR3 protein: CSASRDLTYEQYF
CDR3 DNA: TGCAGTGCTAGCCGGGACTTGACCTACGAGCAGTACTTC

D gene: .
clone size: many
J gene: TRBJ2-1
V gene: TRBV29-1
CDR3 protein: CSAWAGPPYNEQFF
CDR3 DNA: TGCAGCGCCTGGGCGGGACCACCGTACAATGAGCAGTTCTTC

D gene: TRBD2
clone size: few
J gene: TRBJ2-2
V gene: TRBV5-6
CDR3 protein: CASSLFRGVEAGELFF
CDR3 DNA: TGTGCCAGCAGCTTGTTTCGGGGGGTCGAGGCCGGGGAGCTGTTTTTT

D gene: TRBD1
clone size: many
J gene: TRBJ2-7
V gene: TRBV7-8
CDR3 protein: CASSLQGHRGWYF
CDR3 DNA: TGTGCCAGCAGCTTACAGGGGCACAGGGGGTGGTACTTC

D gene: .
clone size: few
J gene: TRBJ1-2
V gene: TRBV9
CDR3 protein: CASSLGDGYTF
CDR3 DNA: TGTGCCAGCAGCCTGGGCGATGGCTACACCTTC

D gene: TRBD1
clone size: many
J gene: TRBJ2-7
V gene: TRBV10-3
CDR3 protein: CAISGQASGEQYF
CDR3 DNA: TGTGCCATCAGCGGACAGGCGTCGGGCGAGCAGTACTTC

D gene: TRBD1
clone size: many
J gene: TRBJ2-2
V gene: TRBV20-1
CDR3 protein: CSTDPQGIGELFF
CDR3 DNA: TGCAGTACAGACCCACAGGGGATCGGGGAGCTGTTTTTT

D gene: .
clone size: many
J gene: TRBJ2-1
V gene: TRBV27
CDR3 protein: CASSLIGNEQFF
CDR3 DNA: TGTGCCAGCAGTTTAATAGGGAATGAGCAGTTCTTC

D gene: .
clone size: .
J gene: TRBJ1-4
V gene: TRBV5-4
CDR3 protein: CASSLYARGREKLFF
CDR3 DNA: TGTGCCAGCAGCTTGTATGCTCGGGGACGGGAAAAACTGTTTTTT

D gene: .
clone size: many
J gene: TRBJ2-1
V gene: TRBV29-1
CDR3 protein: CSVGGDEQFF
CDR3 DNA: TGCAGCGTTGGAGGGGACGAGCAGTTCTTC

D gene: .
clone size: many
J gene: TRBJ2-7
V gene: TRBV7-2
CDR3 protein: CASSSLVGARGEQYF
CDR3 DNA: TGCGCCAGCAGCTCCCTGGTCGGGGCGCGTGGCGAGCAGTACTTC

D gene: .
clone size: many
J gene: TRBJ2-7
V gene: TRBV5-1
CDR3 protein: CASSFEGSYEQYF
CDR3 DNA: TGCGCCAGCAGCTTCGAGGGTAGCTACGAGCAGTACTTC

D gene: .
clone size: many
J gene: TRBJ2-5
V gene: TRBV4-3
CDR3 protein: CASSPGARPGQETQYF
CDR3 DNA: TGCGCCAGCAGCCCTGGCGCCAGGCCGGGCCAAGAGACCCAGTACTTC

D gene: .
clone size: many
J gene: TRBJ2-1
V gene: TRBV7-9
CDR3 protein: CASSLALGAADNEQFF
CDR3 DNA: TGTGCCAGCAGCCTCGCGTTGGGAGCAGCGGACAATGAGCAGTTCTTC

D gene: .
clone size: many
J gene: TRBJ2-1
V gene: TRBV5-1
CDR3 protein: CASSLEGGPYNEQFF
CDR3 DNA: TGCGCCAGCAGCTTGGAGGGCGGCCCATACAATGAGCAGTTCTTC

D gene: TRBD1
clone size: .
J gene: TRBJ2-2
V gene: TRBV7-6
CDR3 protein: CASSRTGGYTGELFF
CDR3 DNA: TGTGCCAGCAGTAGAACAGGGGGCTACACCGGGGAGCTGTTTTTT

D gene: .
clone size: many
J gene: TRBJ2-7
V gene: TRBV3-1
CDR3 protein: CASSQGRGEQYF
CDR3 DNA: TGTGCCAGCAGCCAAGGGAGGGGCGAGCAGTACTTC

D gene: .
clone size: .
J gene: TRBJ2-1
V gene: TRBV7-9
CDR3 protein: CASSLRGPNEQFF
CDR3 DNA: TGTGCCAGCAGCCTCCGGGGGCCCAATGAGCAGTTCTTC

D gene: TRBD1
clone size: many
J gene: TRBJ1-1
V gene: TRBV12-3/TRBV12-4
CDR3 protein: CASSTQPGQGIPEAFF
CDR3 DNA: TGTGCCAGCAGCACCCAACCGGGACAGGGGATTCCTGAAGCTTTCTTT

D gene: .
clone size: many
J gene: TRBJ2-7
V gene: TRBV2
CDR3 protein: CASSVGIGDEQYF
CDR3 DNA: TGTGCCAGCAGTGTGGGTATCGGTGACGAGCAGTACTTC

D gene: TRBD2
clone size: .
J gene: TRBJ2-2
V gene: TRBV7-8
CDR3 protein: CASSGRDTGELFF
CDR3 DNA: TGTGCCAGCAGCGGGAGGGACACCGGGGAGCTGTTTTTT

D gene: .
clone size: many
J gene: TRBJ1-1
V gene: TRBV11-1
CDR3 protein: CASSLAGRRAFF
CDR3 DNA: TGTGCCAGCAGCTTAGCTGGTCGGAGGGCTTTCTTT

D gene: .
clone size: many
J gene: TRBJ1-2
V gene: TRBV29-1
CDR3 protein: CSVVGGAGYDYGYTF
CDR3 DNA: TGCAGCGTTGTCGGTGGTGCTGGGTACGACTATGGCTACACCTTC

D gene: .
clone size: many
J gene: TRBJ1-2
V gene: TRBV7-2
CDR3 protein: CASSLGGTGTLYGYTF
CDR3 DNA: TGTGCCAGCAGCTTAGGAGGCACGGGGACGCTCTATGGCTACACCTTC

D gene: TRBD2
clone size: many
J gene: TRBJ2-1
V gene: TRBV28
CDR3 protein: CASSPGGGLAGEQFF
CDR3 DNA: TGTGCCAGCAGTCCGGGGGGGGGACTAGCCGGGGAGCAGTTCTTC

D gene: .
clone size: many
J gene: TRBJ2-7
V gene: TRBV5-1
CDR3 protein: CASSPLSGSQREQYF
CDR3 DNA: TGCGCCAGCAGCCCCCTCTCAGGGTCCCAAAGGGAGCAGTACTTC

D gene: TRBD2
clone size: many
J gene: TRBJ2-1
V gene: TRBV5-1
CDR3 protein: CASSLHRTSGSYEQFF
CDR3 DNA: TGCGCCAGCAGCTTACATAGGACTAGCGGGAGTTATGAGCAGTTCTTC

D gene: .
clone size: .
J gene: TRBJ1-6
V gene: TRBV4-2
CDR3 protein: CASSQDGPLGAYNSPLHF
CDR3 DNA: TGTGCCAGCAGCCAAGATGGGCCCCTGGGGGCTTATAATTCACCCCTCCACTTT

D gene: .
clone size: many
J gene: TRBJ2-2
V gene: TRBV28
CDR3 protein: CASSAPNTGELFF
CDR3 DNA: TGTGCCAGCAGCGCCCCGAACACCGGGGAGCTGTTTTTT

D gene: .
clone size: many
J gene: TRBJ2-3
V gene: TRBV30
CDR3 protein: CAWSPLGRTDTQYF
CDR3 DNA: TGTGCCTGGAGTCCCCTGGGCCGCACAGATACGCAGTATTTT

D gene: .
clone size: .
J gene: TRBJ2-7
V gene: TRBV7-8
CDR3 protein: CASSFTLSSYEQYF
CDR3 DNA: TGTGCCAGCAGCTTCACTCTGAGCTCCTACGAGCAGTACTTC

D gene: .
clone size: many
J gene: TRBJ1-3
V gene: TRBV20-1
CDR3 protein: CSANRVLSGNTIYF
CDR3 DNA: TGCAGTGCTAATCGGGTACTCTCTGGAAACACCATATATTTT

D gene: TRBD2
clone size: many
J gene: TRBJ2-2
V gene: TRBV7-9
CDR3 protein: CASSRWSGSGTGELFF
CDR3 DNA: TGTGCCAGCAGCCGCTGGAGCGGGAGCGGCACCGGGGAGCTGTTTTTT

D gene: .
clone size: many
J gene: TRBJ2-7
V gene: TRBV7-2
CDR3 protein: CASSQLQRSEQYF
CDR3 DNA: TGTGCCAGCAGCCAGTTACAGAGGAGCGAGCAGTACTTC

D gene: TRBD1
clone size: .
J gene: TRBJ2-4
V gene: TRBV24-1
CDR3 protein: CATSDLRTGTDIQYF
CDR3 DNA: TGTGCCACCAGTGATTTGAGGACCGGGACAGACATTCAGTACTTC

D gene: .
clone size: many
J gene: TRBJ1-2
V gene: TRBV7-9
CDR3 protein: CASSTTVGNYGYTF
CDR3 DNA: TGTGCCAGCAGCACGACAGTAGGCAACTATGGCTACACCTTC

D gene: TRBD1
clone size: many
J gene: TRBJ1-1
V gene: TRBV3-1
CDR3 protein: CASSHTTGGTEAFF
CDR3 DNA: TGTGCCAGCAGCCATACAACAGGGGGGACTGAAGCTTTCTTT

D gene: .
clone size: .
J gene: TRBJ2-1
V gene: TRBV25-1
CDR3 protein: CASRSNNEQFF
CDR3 DNA: TGTGCCAGCCGAAGTAACAATGAGCAGTTCTTC

D gene: .
clone size: many
J gene: TRBJ1-2
V gene: TRBV5-1
CDR3 protein: CASSLESSAGPGGYTF
CDR3 DNA: TGCGCCAGCAGCTTGGAGTCTTCGGCAGGCCCGGGGGGCTACACCTTC

D gene: .
clone size: few
J gene: TRBJ1-2
V gene: TRBV14
CDR3 protein: CASSRLGDYGYTF
CDR3 DNA: TGTGCCAGCAGCCGCCTCGGGGACTATGGCTACACCTTC